What follows are 24 T cell receptor beta chains derived from one specimen sequenced in a study of T-cell memory formation after mild COVID-19. Each CDR3 protein is one row after TCRdb ran MiXCR on the 5' RACE reads. The sample shows around 530,000 distinct CDR3 sequences, about 20% of them seen only once. Sequenced: PBMCs or a T cell subset sorted from them (not recorded which). The receptor set was obtained from an adult woman who had mild COVID-19 (a few samples of this study predate the infection). Cell type and time point are not known.

This chain connects TRBV11-2 to TRBJ2-1, with D possibly TRBD2 on 5 matching bases. The germline CDR1 and CDR2 sequences are SGHAT and FQNNGV. V was cut by 5 bases and J by 8 bases, with 19 bases left in between. The CDR3 is made up of 15 amino acids. The CDR3 region has the DNA TGTGCCAGCAGCGACTCCGAGGACGGGGTGTATGAGCAGTTCTTC. Translating gives CASSDSEDGVYEQFF.

V usage is TRBV12-2 and J usage is TRBJ1-5; the D call in the table, TRBD1, was not verified against the DNA. TRBV12-2 is a pseudogene. The CDR3 is made up of 17 amino acids. CDR3 sequence (DNA): TGTGCAAGTCGCTTAACCGCGGGGGATGAAGTCAATCAGCCCCAGCATTTT. Translating it yields CASRLTAGDEVNQPQHF.

Many counts were recorded for this clonotype. The chain links TRBV7-8 to TRBJ1-1; D remains unclear. Germline V gives CDR1 SGHVS, CDR2 FQNEAQ. The CDR3 covers 12 residues. The germline V and J ends were trimmed by 0 bases and 8 bases, with 7 bases remaining between them. The CDR3 region is CASSLALVEAFF. The CDR3 nucleotides read TGTGCCAGCAGCTTAGCGCTAGTGGAAGCTTTCTTT. Filled out from reference TRBV7-8 and TRBJ1-1, the complete variable domain reads GAGVSQSPRYKVAKRGQDVALRCDPISGHVSLFWYQQALGQGPEFLTYFQNEAQLDKSGLPSDRFFAERPEGSVSTLKIQRTQQEDSAVYLCASSLALVEAFFGQGTRLTVV.

In this sample, this clonotype turned up many times. The gene calls are TRBV5-1 and TRBJ1-1, with D maybe TRBD1 (5 bases). Trimming cost V 3 bases and J 3 bases, with 9 bases left between them. Germline-derived CDR1 and CDR2 are SGHRS and YFSETQ. This CDR3 has 13 residues. CDR3 sequence reads: CASSSDSYTEAFF. In nucleotides, the CDR3 is TGCGCCAGCAGCTCAGACAGCTACACTGAAGCTTTCTTT.

V is TRBV7-6 and J is TRBJ2-6; TRBD1 matches at 9 bases. This CDR3 spans 19 amino acids. Germline V CDR1 and CDR2: SGHVS, FNYEAQ. V trimming: 5 bases; J trimming: 0 bases; junction bases outside the gene matches: 11. The CDR3 spells CASSEARDRVSSGANVLTF. The CDR3 DNA reads TGTGCCAGCAGCGAAGCCCGGGACAGGGTTTCCTCTGGGGCCAACGTCCTGACTTTC.

Ten or more counts support this clonotype. The chain is built from TRBV5-1 and TRBJ2-1; the match to TRBD2 covers 7 bases. The V gene end was trimmed by 0 bases and the J gene end by 4 bases; junction bases not matched to a gene: 10. CDR1 is SGHRS and CDR2 is YFSETQ in the germline V gene. This CDR3 is built from 17 residues. The CDR3 DNA is TGCGCCAGCAGCTTGGTGGAGGAGGGAGGGCCTTACAATGAGCAGTTCTTC. Amino acids: CASSLVEEGGPYNEQFF.

This clonotype came up a few times. The rearrangement uses TRBV6-2 or TRBV6-3 and TRBJ2-1; D might be TRBD2 (6 bases). The V end was cut by 2 bases, the J end by 7 bases, with 15 bases between. The CDR3 is made up of 15 amino acids. The germline V gene encodes CDR1 MNHEY and CDR2 SVGEGT. The CDR3 coding sequence is TGTGCCAGCAGTTACCTGGGACTGGGAAATAATGAGCAGTTCTTC. It translates to CASSYLGLGNNEQFF.

This clonotype was seen ten or more times. The chain is built from TRBV7-8 and TRBJ2-3; TRBD2 matches 9 bases. V was pared by 5 bases and J by 5 bases, with 17 bases of the junction left unmatched. This CDR3 has 18 residues. Germline V lookup: CDR1 SGHVS, CDR2 FQNEAQ. The CDR3 sequence is CASSPPRGSGRSLDTQYF. The CDR3 DNA is TGTGCCAGCAGCCCCCCCAGGGGTAGCGGGAGATCCCTAGATACGCAGTATTTT.

This clonotype was seen ten or more times. This chain connects TRBV15 to TRBJ2-7; 8 bases are a match to TRBD2. The junction had 2 bases not matched to a gene; V was cut back by 0 bases and J by 4 bases. The CDR3 totals 14 residues. From germline, CDR1 is LNHNV and CDR2 YYDKDF (reference sequence). The CDR3, as DNA: TGTGCCACCAGCAGAGAAACTAGCGGTTACGAGCAGTACTTC. Translating gives CATSRETSGYEQYF.

This clonotype was counted only a few times. V gene TRBV12-3 or TRBV12-4 combines with J gene TRBJ2-4, with 9 bases lining up with TRBD2. The CDR3 totals 17 residues. J gave up 3 bases and V 3 bases, and 9 bases lay outside the gene matches. CDR3 residues: CASSFLAGMFGKNIQYF. The CDR3 nucleotides read TGTGCCAGCAGTTTCCTAGCGGGGATGTTTGGCAAAAACATTCAGTACTTC.

The chain uses TRBV5-6 and TRBJ1-1; TRBD1 is a possible D gene (6 bases). CDR3 size: 21 residues. Deletions cut 2 bases from V and 0 bases from J, with 29 bases between. Germline V gene data show CDR1 as SGHDT and CDR2 as YYEEEE. As DNA, the CDR3 is TGTGCCAGCAGCTTTATCCCGCAAATCAGGGGTCGGCCCGTTATGAACACTGAAGCTTTCTTT. It yields the protein CASSFIPQIRGRPVMNTEAFF.

This clonotype was counted only a few times. The V gene is TRBV7-9, the J gene TRBJ2-5, with D maybe TRBD2 (6 bases). The CDR3 spans 15 residues. Germline CDR1 is SEHNR and CDR2 is FQNEAQ (reference sequence). V gave up 1 base and J gave up 4 bases, with 13 bases separating them. The CDR3 bases are TGTGCCAGCAGCTTAGGGTTAGCGGCGGCAGAGACCCAGTACTTC. Encoded protein: CASSLGLAAAETQYF.

This clonotype was seen more than once but under ten times. V is TRBV11-2 and J is TRBJ2-7; TRBD1 matches at 8 bases. The CDR3 covers 14 residues. V shed 5 bases and J 2 bases; nucleotides not matched to a gene: 5. The germline CDR1 and CDR2 sequences are SGHAT and FQNNGV. The CDR3 sequence: CASSGRQGTYEQYF. In nucleotides, the CDR3 is TGTGCCAGCAGCGGACGACAGGGGACCTACGAGCAGTACTTC.

This clonotype appeared many times. CDR3 region: CASSLEGQPAYEQYF. CDR3 DNA sequence: TGTGCCAGCAGCTTAGAGGGACAGCCAGCCTACGAGCAGTACTTC. The chain has TRBV7-6 and TRBJ2-7, with 7 bases matching TRBD1. Looked up from germline, CDR1 is SGHVS and CDR2 is FNYEAQ. J gave up 2 bases and V 1 base, and 5 bases lay outside the gene matches. CDR3 length: 15 amino acids.

The chain recombines TRBV5-1 with TRBJ2-2; 7 bases are shared with TRBD1. The CDR3 totals 16 residues. From germline, CDR1 is SGHRS and CDR2 YFSETQ. With 4 bases clipped from V and 2 bases from J, the junction kept 8 bases outside the gene matches. CDR3 coding DNA: TGCGCCAGCAGCGGTTCCGGGACAGCAAACACCGGGGAGCTGTTTTTT. It encodes CASSGSGTANTGELFF. The variable domain in full, with the rest retrieved from reference TRBV5-1 and TRBJ2-2, is KAGVTQTPRYLIKTRGQQVTLSCSPISGHRSVSWYQQTPGQGLQFLFEYFSETQRNKGNFPGRFSGRQFSNSRSEMNVSTLELGDSALYLCASSGSGTANTGELFFGEGSRLTVL.

This clonotype was counted only a few times. V is TRBV12-3 or TRBV12-4 and J is TRBJ2-5; D is perhaps TRBD2 (6 bases). Trimming shortened V by 3 bases and J by 2 bases, and 10 bases separated the two germline ends. The CDR3 covers 14 residues. CDR3: CASSFGGKQETQYF. DNA for the CDR3: TGTGCCAGCAGTTTTGGGGGGAAACAAGAGACCCAGTACTTC.

This clonotype was detected ten times or more. The V gene is TRBV12-3 or TRBV12-4, the J gene TRBJ2-1; 7 nucleotides align to TRBD2. CDR3 size: 15 residues. V shed 6 bases and J 1 base; nucleotides not matched to a gene: 6. CDR3 region: CASSLGGRSYNEQFF. CDR3 sequence (DNA): TGTGCCAGCAGCTTGGGGGGGAGGTCCTACAATGAGCAGTTCTTC.

This clonotype was seen only a few times. This chain connects TRBV13 to TRBJ1-1; 9 bases fit TRBD1. The CDR3 runs 17 residues. V shed 5 bases and J 1 base; nucleotides not matched to a gene: 11. Germline V gene lookup returns CDR1 PRHDT and CDR2 FYEKMQ (reference sequence). The CDR3: CASSRGTGGQGNTEAFF. The CDR3 DNA reads TGTGCCAGCAGCCGAGGAACAGGGGGCCAAGGGAACACTGAAGCTTTCTTT.

This clonotype was detected only a few times. The V gene is TRBV6-5, the J gene TRBJ2-1; 10 bases agree with TRBD2. From germline, CDR1 is MNHEY and CDR2 SVGAGI. This CDR3 is built from 17 residues. Trimming at V came to 2 bases and at J to 8 bases, leaving 12 bases not matched to a gene. This CDR3 reads CASSYMRKRGGLYEQFF. Here the CDR3 DNA reads TGTGCCAGCAGTTACATGCGTAAGCGGGGGGGCCTCTATGAGCAGTTCTTC.

This clonotype was seen a few times. The V gene is TRBV5-6, the J gene TRBJ1-2; weak D call: TRBD1 (5 bases). Germline V CDR1 and CDR2: SGHDT, YYEEEE. This CDR3 has 14 residues. The V and J ends lost 6 bases and 2 bases respectively, with 14 bases between them. The CDR3 protein is CASNIRGGNYGYTF. The CDR3 region has the DNA TGTGCCAGCAACATACGGGGGGGAAACTATGGCTACACCTTC.

J is TRBJ2-7 and V is TRBV6-2 or TRBV6-3, with 10 bases identical to TRBD2. CDR3 size: 15 residues. Germline V gene data show CDR1 as MNHEY and CDR2 as SVGEGT. J gave up 0 bases and V 6 bases, and 5 bases lay outside the gene matches. The CDR3 is CASSGLADSSYEQYF. CDR3 nucleotide sequence: TGTGCCAGCAGCGGACTAGCGGATAGCTCCTACGAGCAGTACTTC.

There are a few counts of this clonotype. The CDR3 here is CASSDYRGGNSPLHF. CDR3 DNA sequence: TGTGCCAGCAGCGACTACAGGGGTGGTAATTCACCCCTCCACTTT. The rearrangement joins TRBV7-9 to TRBJ1-6; TRBD1 matches 7 bases. Germline CDR1 reads SEHNR; CDR2 reads FQNEAQ (reference sequence). With 5 bases clipped from V and 6 bases from J, the junction kept 7 bases outside the gene matches. The CDR3 covers 15 residues.

This rearrangement joins TRBV5-1 to TRBJ1-1; TRBD1 is a possible D gene (5 bases). This CDR3 is built from 17 residues. Trimming shortened V by 0 bases and J by 4 bases, and 19 bases separated the two germline ends. CDR1 SGHRS and CDR2 YFSETQ come from the germline V gene. The CDR3 is CASSLGLSRGLGTEAFF. CDR3 nucleotide sequence: TGCGCCAGCAGCTTGGGACTATCGAGGGGTCTAGGCACTGAAGCTTTCTTT.

The chain carries TRBV12-3 or TRBV12-4 and TRBJ2-5, with D maybe TRBD2 (6 bases). The CDR3 sequence is 15 residues long. V gave up 3 bases and J gave up 2 bases, with 13 bases separating them. CDR3 sequence: CASSFYLAAQETQYF. In DNA form, the CDR3 reads TGTGCCAGCAGTTTCTATTTAGCGGCACAAGAGACCCAGTACTTC.